The present T cell receptor (beta chain) was sequenced within a study of quantifying T cell responses using KT2 cells. Study in general: TCR alpha and beta constant-region primers primed reverse transcription of RNA. The second PCR ran as a qPCR until a predetermined fluorescence threshold was reached.

Each cDNA got a UMI-containing oligo ligated at its 3' end. The first PCR ran approximately 4 cycles with an equimolar RC1.1 and RC1.2 beta primer mix. TCRdb redid the calling of the UMI-ligation and nested PCR reads with MiXCR, one entry per CDR3 protein. This table has 45,000 to 65,000 distinct CDR3 sequences, more than 9% appearing once. The CDR3 is 16 amino acids. V was cut by 5 bases and J by 4 bases, with 20 bases left in between. CDR1 SGHTA and CDR2 FQGNSA come from the germline V gene. The chain combines TRBV7-2 with TRBJ1-2, with D possibly being TRBD1 (5 bases). The sample taken for sequencing was PBMCs spiked with cells of the T cell clone KT2. The source is a human donor. CDR3 bases: TGTGCCAGCAGCGTCGCGCCTTTGACAGACGTCTATGGCTACACCTTC. Protein product: CASSVAPLTDVYGYTF.